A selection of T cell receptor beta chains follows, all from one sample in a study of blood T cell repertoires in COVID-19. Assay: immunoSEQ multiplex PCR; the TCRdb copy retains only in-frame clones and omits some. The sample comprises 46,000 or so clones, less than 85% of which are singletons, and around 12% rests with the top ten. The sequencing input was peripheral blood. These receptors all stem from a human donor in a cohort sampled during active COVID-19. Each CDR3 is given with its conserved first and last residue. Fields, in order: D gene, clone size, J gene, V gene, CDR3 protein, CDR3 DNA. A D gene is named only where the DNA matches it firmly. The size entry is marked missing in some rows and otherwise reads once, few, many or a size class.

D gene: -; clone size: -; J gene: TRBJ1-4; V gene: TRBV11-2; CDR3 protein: CASSPGEKLFF; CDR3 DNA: TGTGCCAGCAGCCCCGGGGAAAAACTGTTTTTT
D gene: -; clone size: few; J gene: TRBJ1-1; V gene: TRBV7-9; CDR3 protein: CASSLVDSEAFF; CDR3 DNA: TGTGCCAGCAGCTTAGTGGACAGTGAAGCTTTCTTT
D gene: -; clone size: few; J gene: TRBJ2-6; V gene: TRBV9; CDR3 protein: CASSVFGGRGANVLTF; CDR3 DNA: TGTGCCAGCAGCGTATTCGGAGGGCGAGGGGCCAACGTCCTGACTTTC
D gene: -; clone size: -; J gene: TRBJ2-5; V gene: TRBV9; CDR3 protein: CASSSGQTRQETQYF; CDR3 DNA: TGTGCCAGCAGTTCAGGCCAGACCCGCCAAGAGACCCAGTACTTC
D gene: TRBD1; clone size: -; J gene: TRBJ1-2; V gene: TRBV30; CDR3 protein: CGEDRGFLGYTF; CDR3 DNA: TGTGGAGAGGACAGGGGATTTCTCGGCTACACCTTC
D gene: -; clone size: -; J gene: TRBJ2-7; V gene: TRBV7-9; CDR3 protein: CASRKDSLPPHEQYF; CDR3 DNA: TGTGCCAGCAGGAAGGACAGCCTTCCCCCCCACGAGCAGTACTTC
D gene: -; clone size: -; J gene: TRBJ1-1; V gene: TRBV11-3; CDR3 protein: CASSVRGVNTEAFF; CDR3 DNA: TGTGCCAGCAGCGTTCGAGGTGTGAACACTGAAGCTTTCTTT
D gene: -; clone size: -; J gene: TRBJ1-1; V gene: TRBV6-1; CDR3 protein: CASSEQGVTEAFF; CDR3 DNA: TGTGCCAGCAGTGAACAGGGTGTCACTGAAGCTTTCTTT
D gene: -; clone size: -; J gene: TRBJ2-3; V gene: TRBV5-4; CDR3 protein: CASSRQGTDTQYF; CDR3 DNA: TGTGCCAGCAGCAGGCAGGGCACAGATACGCAGTATTTT
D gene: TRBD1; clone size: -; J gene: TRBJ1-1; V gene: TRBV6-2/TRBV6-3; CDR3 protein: CASSYSDRDPEAFF; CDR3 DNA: TGTGCCAGCAGTTATTCCGACAGGGACCCTGAAGCTTTCTTT
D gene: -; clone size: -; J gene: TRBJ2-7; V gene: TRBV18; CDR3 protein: CASSPRQAAYEQYF; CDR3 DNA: TGTGCCAGCTCACCTCGACAGGCTGCCTACGAGCAGTACTTC
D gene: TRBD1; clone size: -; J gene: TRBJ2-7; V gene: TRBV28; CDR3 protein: CASSFPNSRTGVLDEQYF; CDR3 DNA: TGTGCCAGCAGTTTCCCGAACTCTCGGACAGGGGTTTTGGACGAGCAGTACTTC
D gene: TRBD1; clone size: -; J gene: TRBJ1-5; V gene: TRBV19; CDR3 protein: CASSDTGGLGQPQHF; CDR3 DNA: TGTGCCAGTAGTGATACAGGGGGCCTGGGTCAGCCCCAGCATTTT
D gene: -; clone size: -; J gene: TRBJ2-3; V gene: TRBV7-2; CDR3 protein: CASSLALTDTQYF; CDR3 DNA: TGTGCCAGCAGCTTAGCGCTAACAGATACGCAGTATTTT
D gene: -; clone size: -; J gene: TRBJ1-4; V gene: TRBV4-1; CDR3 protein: CASSQVGDNEKLFF; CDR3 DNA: TGCGCCAGCAGCCAAGTGGGCGATAATGAAAAACTGTTTTTT
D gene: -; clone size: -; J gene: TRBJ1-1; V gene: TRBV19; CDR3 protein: CATSQAGFTEAFF; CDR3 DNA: TGTGCCACTTCCCAGGCAGGGTTCACTGAAGCTTTCTTT
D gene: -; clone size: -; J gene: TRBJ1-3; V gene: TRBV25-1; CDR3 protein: CASRTDSLGNTIYF; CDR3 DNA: TGTGCCAGCAGAACGGACAGCCTAGGAAACACCATATATTTT
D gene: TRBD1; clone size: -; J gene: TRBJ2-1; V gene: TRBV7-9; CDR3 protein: CASSLQGGGMNEQFF; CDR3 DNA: TGTGCCAGCAGCTTACAAGGGGGCGGAATGAATGAGCAGTTCTTC
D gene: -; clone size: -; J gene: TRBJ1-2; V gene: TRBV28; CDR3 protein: CASSGSLYGYTF; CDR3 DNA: TGTGCCAGCAGTGGGAGCCTGTATGGCTACACCTTC
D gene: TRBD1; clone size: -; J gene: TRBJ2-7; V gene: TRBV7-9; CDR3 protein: CASSLPGQGAYEQYF; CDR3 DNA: TGTGCCAGCAGCTTGCCGGGACAGGGGGCCTACGAGCAGTACTTC
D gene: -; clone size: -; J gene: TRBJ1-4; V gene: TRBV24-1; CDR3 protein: CVYPGGRGKLFF; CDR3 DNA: TGTGTCTACCCGGGGGGTAGGGGAAAACTGTTTTTT
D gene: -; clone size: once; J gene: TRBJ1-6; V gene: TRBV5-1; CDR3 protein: CASSLTIYNSPLHF; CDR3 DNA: TGCGCCAGCAGCTTGACAATCTATAATTCACCCCTCCACTTT
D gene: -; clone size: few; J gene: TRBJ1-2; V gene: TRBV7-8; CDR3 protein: CASSLAVWGDGYTF; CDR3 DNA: TGTGCCAGCAGCTTAGCGGTATGGGGGGATGGCTACACCTTC
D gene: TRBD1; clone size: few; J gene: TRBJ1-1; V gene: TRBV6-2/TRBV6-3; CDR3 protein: CASSSGQGAWYTEAFF; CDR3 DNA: TGTGCCAGCAGTTCGGGACAGGGGGCATGGTACACTGAAGCTTTCTTT
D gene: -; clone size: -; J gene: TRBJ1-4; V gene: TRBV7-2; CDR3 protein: CASRAGMPANEKLFF; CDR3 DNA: TGTGCCAGCAGAGCAGGGATGCCGGCTAATGAAAAACTGTTTTTT
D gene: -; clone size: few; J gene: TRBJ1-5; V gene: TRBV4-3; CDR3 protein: CASSLQGGNQPQHF; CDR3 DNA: TGCGCCAGCAGCCTACAGGGAGGGAATCAGCCCCAGCATTTT
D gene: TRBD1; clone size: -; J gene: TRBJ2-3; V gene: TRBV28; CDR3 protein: CAAGERTGGQYF; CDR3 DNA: TGTGCCGCCGGGGAGAGGACAGGGGGGCAGTATTTT
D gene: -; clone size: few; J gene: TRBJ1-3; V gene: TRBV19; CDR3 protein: CASSVSGTGNTIYF; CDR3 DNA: TGTGCCAGTAGTGTATCGGGAACTGGAAACACCATATATTTT
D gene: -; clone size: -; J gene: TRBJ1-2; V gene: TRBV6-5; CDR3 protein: CASSYSRGNYGYTF; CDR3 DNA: TGTGCCAGCAGTTACAGTCGCGGAAACTATGGCTACACCTTC
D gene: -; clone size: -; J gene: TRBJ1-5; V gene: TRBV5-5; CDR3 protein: CASSAVNQPQHF; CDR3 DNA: TGTGCCAGCAGCGCGGTTAATCAGCCCCAGCATTTT
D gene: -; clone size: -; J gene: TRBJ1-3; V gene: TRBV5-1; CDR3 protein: CASSLDTSTGNTIYF; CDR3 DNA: TGCGCCAGCAGCTTGGACACCTCGACTGGAAACACCATATATTTT
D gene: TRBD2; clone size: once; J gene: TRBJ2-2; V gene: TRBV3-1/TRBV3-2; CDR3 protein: CASSPSGINTGELFF; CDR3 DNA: TGTGCCAGCAGTCCTAGCGGGATAAACACCGGGGAGCTGTTTTTT
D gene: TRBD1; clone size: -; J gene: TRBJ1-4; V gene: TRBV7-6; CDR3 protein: CASSPGTAGNEKLFF; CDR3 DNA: TGTGCCAGCAGCCCCGGGACAGCGGGTAATGAAAAACTGTTTTTT
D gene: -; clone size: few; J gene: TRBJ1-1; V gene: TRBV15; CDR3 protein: CATSREEGRLDTEAFF; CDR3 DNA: TGTGCCACCAGCAGAGAAGAGGGGAGGTTGGACACTGAAGCTTTCTTT
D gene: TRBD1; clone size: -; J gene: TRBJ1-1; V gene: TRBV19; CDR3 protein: CASSAFGTGEKNTEAFF; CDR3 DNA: TGTGCCAGTAGTGCGTTCGGGACAGGGGAAAAAAACACTGAAGCTTTCTTT
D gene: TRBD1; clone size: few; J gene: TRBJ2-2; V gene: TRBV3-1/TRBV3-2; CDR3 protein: CASRRGQGATGELFF; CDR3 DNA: TGTGCCAGCAGAAGGGGACAGGGAGCCACCGGGGAGCTGTTTTTT
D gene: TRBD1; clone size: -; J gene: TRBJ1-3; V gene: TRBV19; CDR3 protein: CASSARTGAGNTIYF; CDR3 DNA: TGTGCCAGTAGTGCCCGGACAGGGGCTGGAAACACCATATATTTT
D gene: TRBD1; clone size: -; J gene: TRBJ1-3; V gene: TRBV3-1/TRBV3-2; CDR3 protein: CASSLGQGNTIYF; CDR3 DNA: TGTGCCAGCAGCTTGGGACAGGGAAACACCATATATTTT
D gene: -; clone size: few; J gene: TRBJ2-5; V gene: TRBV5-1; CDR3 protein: CASSVMTGQETQYF; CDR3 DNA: TGCGCCAGCAGCGTAATGACTGGTCAAGAGACCCAGTACTTC
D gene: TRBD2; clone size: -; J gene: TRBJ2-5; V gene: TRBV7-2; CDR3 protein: CASSRSSGGGQETQYF; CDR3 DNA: TGTGCCAGCAGCAGATCTAGCGGGGGGGGCCAAGAGACCCAGTACTTC
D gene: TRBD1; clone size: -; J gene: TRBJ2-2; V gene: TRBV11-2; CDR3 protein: CASSSGTGPRTGELFF; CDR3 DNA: TGTGCCAGCAGCTCAGGGACAGGGCCCAGAACCGGGGAGCTGTTTTTT
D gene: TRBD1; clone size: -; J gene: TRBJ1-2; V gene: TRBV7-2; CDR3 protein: CASSSTWDRGYGYTF; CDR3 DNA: TGTGCCAGCAGCTCCACCTGGGACAGGGGCTATGGCTACACCTTC
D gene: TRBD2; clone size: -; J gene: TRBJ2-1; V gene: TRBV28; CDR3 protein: CASSITSGGGNEQFF; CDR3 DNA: TGTGCCAGCAGCATTACTAGCGGGGGGGGAAATGAGCAGTTCTTC
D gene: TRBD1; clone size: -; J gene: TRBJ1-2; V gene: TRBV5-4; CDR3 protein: CASTLQGVNYGYTF; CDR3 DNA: TGTGCCAGCACATTACAGGGGGTTAACTATGGCTACACCTTC
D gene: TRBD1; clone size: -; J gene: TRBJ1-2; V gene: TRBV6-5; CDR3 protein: CASGRTGLGGYTF; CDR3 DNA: TGTGCCAGCGGTAGGACAGGGCTAGGTGGCTACACCTTC
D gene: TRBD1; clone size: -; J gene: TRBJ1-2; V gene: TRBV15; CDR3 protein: CATSRDRPPLNYGYTF; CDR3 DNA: TGTGCCACCAGCAGGGACAGGCCCCCGCTTAACTATGGCTACACCTTC
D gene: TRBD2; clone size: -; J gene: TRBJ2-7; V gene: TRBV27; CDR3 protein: CASSPGGGASSYEQYF; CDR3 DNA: TGTGCCAGCAGTCCTGGCGGGGGGGCGAGCTCCTACGAGCAGTACTTC